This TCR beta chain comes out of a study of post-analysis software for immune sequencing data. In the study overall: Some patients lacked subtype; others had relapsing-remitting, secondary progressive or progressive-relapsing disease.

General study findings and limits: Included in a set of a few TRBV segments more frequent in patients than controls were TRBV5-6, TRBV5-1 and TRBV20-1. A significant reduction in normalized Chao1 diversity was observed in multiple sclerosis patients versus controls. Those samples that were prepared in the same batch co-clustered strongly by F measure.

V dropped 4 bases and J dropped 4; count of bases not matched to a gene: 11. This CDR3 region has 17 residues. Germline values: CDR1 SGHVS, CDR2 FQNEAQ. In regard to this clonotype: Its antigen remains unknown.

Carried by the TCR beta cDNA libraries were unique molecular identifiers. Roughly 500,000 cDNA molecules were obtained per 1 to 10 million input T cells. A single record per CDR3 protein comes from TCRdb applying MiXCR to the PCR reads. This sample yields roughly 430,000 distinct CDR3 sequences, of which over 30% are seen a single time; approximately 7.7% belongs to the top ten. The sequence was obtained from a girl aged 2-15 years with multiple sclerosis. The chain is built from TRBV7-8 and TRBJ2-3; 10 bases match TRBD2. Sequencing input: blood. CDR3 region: CASSSRPSGSSADTQYF. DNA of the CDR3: TGTGCCAGCAGCTCCAGACCTAGCGGGAGCAGCGCAGATACGCAGTATTTT.